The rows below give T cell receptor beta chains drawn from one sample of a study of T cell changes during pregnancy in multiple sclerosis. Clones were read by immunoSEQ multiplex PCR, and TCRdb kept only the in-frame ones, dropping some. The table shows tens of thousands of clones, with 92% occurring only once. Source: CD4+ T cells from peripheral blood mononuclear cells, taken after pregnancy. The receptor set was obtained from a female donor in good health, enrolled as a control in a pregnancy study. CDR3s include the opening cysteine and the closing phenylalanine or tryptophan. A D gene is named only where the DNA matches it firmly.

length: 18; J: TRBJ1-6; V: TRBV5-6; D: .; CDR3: CASSLRQIVSSYNSPLHF
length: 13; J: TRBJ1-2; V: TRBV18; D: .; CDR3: CASSPVDSYGYTF
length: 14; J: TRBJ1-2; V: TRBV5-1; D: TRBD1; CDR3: CASSLAGTADGYTF
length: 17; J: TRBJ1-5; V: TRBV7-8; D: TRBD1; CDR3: CASSNWMDRGSNQPQHF
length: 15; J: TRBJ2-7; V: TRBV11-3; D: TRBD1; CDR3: CASSAAGTGRSRQYF
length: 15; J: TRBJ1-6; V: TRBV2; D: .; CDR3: CASSRKSSYNSPLHF
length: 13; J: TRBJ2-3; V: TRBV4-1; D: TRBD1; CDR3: CASSQSPGTGPYF
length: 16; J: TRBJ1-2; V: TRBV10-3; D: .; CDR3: CAISESGGTKAYGYTF
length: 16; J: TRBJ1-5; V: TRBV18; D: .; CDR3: CASSPLGGVSNQPQHF
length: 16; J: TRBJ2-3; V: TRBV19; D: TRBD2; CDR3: CASSTRTSGGLDTQYF
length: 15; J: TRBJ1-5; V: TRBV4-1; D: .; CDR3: CASSQNRDKYQPQHF
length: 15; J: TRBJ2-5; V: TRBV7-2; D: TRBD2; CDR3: CASSLEAGGRGTQYF
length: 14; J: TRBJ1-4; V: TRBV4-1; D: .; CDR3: CASSLRGLEEKLFF
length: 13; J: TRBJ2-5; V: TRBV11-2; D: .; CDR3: CASSFPGDETQYF
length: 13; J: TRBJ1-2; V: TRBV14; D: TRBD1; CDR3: CASSQKTGRGYTF
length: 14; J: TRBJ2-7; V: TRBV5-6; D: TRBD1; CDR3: CASGEWTGGDEQYF
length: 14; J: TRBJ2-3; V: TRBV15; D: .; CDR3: CATSRGTRTDTQYF
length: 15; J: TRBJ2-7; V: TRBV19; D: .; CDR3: CASSISRQAHYEQYF
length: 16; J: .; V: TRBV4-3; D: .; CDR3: CASSQDSTGRTYEQYF
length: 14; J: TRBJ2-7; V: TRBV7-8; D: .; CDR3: CASRPGRSSYEQYF
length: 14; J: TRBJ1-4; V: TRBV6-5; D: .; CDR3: CATKSGADNEKLFF